This T cell receptor (beta chain) derives from a study of response to subunit inactivated influenza vaccine. V trimming: 7 bases; J trimming: 2 bases; junction bases outside the gene matches: 1. CDR3 length: 11 residues. Germline assignment: CDR1 SQVTM and CDR2 ANQGSEA. Study-level points and caveats: It was suggested by the authors that few new T cells are recruited by each seasonal influenza vaccination.

MiXCR, run by TCRdb on the RT-PCR reads, gives a single entry per CDR3 protein. The sample lists 590,000 or so distinct CDR3 sequences; 13% to 15% were seen once. There are a few counts of this clonotype. The antigen is unknown. The specimen comprised PBMCs from blood, sampled 14 to 15 days before vaccination. The genes are TRBV29-1 and TRBJ2-5; 7 nucleotides agree with TRBD1. The sequence was obtained from a man aged 50 or older who received an inactivated influenza vaccine. The CDR3 DNA is TGCAGCGCGGACAGGCAAGAGACCCAGTACTTC. It specifies CSADRQETQYF.